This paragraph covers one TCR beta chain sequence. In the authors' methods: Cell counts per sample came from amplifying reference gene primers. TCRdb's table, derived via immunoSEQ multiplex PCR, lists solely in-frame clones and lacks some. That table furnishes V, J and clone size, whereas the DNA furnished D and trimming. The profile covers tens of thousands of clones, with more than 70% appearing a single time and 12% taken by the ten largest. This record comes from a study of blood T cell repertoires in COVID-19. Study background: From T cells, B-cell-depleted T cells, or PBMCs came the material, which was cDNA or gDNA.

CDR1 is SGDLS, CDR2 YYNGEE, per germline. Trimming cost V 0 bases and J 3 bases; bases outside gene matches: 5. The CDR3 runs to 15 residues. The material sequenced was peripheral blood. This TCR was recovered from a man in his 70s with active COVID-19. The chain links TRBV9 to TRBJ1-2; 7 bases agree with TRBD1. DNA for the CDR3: TGTGCCAGCAGCGTAGAGACAGGGCGGGACTATGGCTACACCTTC. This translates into CASSVETGRDYGYTF.